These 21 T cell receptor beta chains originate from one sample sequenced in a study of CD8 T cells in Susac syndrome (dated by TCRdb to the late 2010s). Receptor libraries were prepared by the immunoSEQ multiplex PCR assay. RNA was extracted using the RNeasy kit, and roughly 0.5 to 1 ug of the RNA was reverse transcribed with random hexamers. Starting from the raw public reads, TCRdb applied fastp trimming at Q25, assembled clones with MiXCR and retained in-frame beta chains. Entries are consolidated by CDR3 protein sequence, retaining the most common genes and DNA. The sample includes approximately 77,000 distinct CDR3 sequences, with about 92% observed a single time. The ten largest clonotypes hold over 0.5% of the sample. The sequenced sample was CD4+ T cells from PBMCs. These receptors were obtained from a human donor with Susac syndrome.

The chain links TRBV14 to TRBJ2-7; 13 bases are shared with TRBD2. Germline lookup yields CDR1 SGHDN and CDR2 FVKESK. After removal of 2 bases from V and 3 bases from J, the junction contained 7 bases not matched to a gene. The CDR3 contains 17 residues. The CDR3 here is CASSQSPTSGRGYEQYF. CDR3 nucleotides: TGTGCCAGCAGCCAAAGCCCCACTAGCGGGAGGGGCTACGAGCAGTACTTC. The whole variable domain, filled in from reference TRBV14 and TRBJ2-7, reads EAGVTQFPSHSVIEKGQTVTLRCDPISGHDNLYWYRRVMGKEIKFLLHFVKESKQDESGMPNNRFLAERTGGTYSTLKVQPAELEDSGVYFCASSQSPTSGRGYEQYFGPGTRLTVT.

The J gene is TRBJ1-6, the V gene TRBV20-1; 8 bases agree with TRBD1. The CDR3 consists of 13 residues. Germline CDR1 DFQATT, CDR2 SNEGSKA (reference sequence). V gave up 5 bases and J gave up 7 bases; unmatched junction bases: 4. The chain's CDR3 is CSAFDRGNSPLHF. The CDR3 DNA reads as TGCAGTGCTTTCGACAGGGGCAATTCACCCCTCCACTTT.

The CDR3, as DNA: TGTGCCACCAGTGATTTTGATACGCAGTATTTT. This translates into CATSDFDTQYF. V and J are TRBV24-1 and TRBJ2-3, with D unresolved. The CDR3 loop spans 11 amino acids. Germline CDR1 and CDR2: KGHDR and SFDVKD. The germline V and J ends were trimmed by 1 base and 6 bases, with 1 base remaining between them.

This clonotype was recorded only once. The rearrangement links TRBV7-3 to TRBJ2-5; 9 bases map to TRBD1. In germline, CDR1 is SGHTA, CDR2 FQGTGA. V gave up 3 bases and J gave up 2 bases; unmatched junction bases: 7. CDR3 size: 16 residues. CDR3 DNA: TGTGCCAGCAGCTTGGCCGGGACAGGGAGGCAAGAGACCCAGTACTTC. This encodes CASSLAGTGRQETQYF.

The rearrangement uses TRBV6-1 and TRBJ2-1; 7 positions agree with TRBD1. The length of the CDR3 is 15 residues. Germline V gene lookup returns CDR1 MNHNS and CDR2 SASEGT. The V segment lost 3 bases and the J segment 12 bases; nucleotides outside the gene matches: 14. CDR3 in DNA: TGTGCCAGCAGTGATAGGGGTCAAACCGGGACAGTGCAGTTCTTC. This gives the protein CASSDRGQTGTVQFF.

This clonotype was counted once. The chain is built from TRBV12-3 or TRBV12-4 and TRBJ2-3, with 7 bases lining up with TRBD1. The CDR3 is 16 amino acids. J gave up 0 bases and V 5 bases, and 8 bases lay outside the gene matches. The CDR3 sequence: CASSGYGTASTDTQYF. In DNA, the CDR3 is TGTGCCAGCAGTGGGTACGGGACAGCTAGCACAGATACGCAGTATTTT.

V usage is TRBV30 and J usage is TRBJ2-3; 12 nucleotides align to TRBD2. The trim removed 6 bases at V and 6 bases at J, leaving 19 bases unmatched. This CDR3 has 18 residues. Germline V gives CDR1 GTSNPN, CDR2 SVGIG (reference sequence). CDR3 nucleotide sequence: TGTGCCTGCAACCCGAACGGCACCTCCGGGACTAGCGGGGATACGCAGTATTTT. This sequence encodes CACNPNGTSGTSGDTQYF.

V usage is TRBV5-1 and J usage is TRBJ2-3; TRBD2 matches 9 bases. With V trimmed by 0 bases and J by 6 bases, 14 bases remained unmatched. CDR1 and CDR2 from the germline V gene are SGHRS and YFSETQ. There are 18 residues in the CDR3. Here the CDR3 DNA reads TGCGCCAGCAGCTTGGCCCCTCAGAGCGGGAGGCCAGAGGATACGCAGTATTTT. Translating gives CASSLAPQSGRPEDTQYF.

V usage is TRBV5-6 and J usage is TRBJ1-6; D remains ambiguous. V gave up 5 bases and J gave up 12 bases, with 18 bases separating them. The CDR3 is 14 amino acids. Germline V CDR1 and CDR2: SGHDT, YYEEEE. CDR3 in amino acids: CASSSGPSPGPLHF. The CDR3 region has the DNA TGTGCCAGCAGTTCCGGACCATCCCCAGGACCCCTCCACTTT.

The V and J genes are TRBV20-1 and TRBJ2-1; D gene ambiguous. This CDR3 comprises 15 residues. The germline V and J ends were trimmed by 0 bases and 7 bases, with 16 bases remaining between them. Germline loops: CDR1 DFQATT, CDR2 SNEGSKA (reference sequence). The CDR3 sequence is CSARDSGSLANEQFF. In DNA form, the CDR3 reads TGCAGTGCTAGAGATAGTGGGTCACTGGCGAATGAGCAGTTCTTC.

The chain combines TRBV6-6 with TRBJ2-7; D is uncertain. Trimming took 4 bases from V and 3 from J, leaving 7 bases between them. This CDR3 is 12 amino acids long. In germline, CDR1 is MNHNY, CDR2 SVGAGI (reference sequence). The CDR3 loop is CASSSQDYEQYF. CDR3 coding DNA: TGTGCCAGCAGTTCCCAAGACTACGAGCAGTACTTC.

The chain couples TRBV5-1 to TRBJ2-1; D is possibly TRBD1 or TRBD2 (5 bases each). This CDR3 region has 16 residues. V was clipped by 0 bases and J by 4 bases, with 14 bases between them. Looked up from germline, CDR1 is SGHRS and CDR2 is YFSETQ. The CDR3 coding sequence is TGCGCCAGCAGCTTGGCCAGTGGGGGAGCGTACAATGAGCAGTTCTTC. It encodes CASSLASGGAYNEQFF.

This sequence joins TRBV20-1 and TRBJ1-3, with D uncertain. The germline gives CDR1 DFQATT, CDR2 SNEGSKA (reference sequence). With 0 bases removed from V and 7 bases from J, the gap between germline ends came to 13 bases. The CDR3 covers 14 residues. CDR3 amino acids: CSARDMDLGNTIYF. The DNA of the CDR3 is TGCAGTGCTAGAGACATGGATCTCGGGAACACCATATATTTT.

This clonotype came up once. CDR3: CASSYRTGFPYEQYF. CDR3 nucleotide sequence: TGTGCCAGCAGTTACCGGACAGGGTTTCCCTACGAGCAGTACTTC. This sequence joins TRBV6-5 and TRBJ2-7; 8 nucleotides match TRBD1. The germline V gene has CDR1 MNHEY and CDR2 SVGAGI. V lost 2 bases to trimming and J lost 2 bases; unmatched junction nucleotides: 5. This CDR3 region has 15 residues.

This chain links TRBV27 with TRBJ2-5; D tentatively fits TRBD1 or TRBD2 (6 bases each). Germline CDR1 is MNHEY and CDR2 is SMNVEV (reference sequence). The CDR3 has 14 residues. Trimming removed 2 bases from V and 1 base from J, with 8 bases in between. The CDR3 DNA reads TGTGCCAGCAGTTTAAGGGGGGCCCAAGAGACCCAGTACTTC. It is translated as CASSLRGAQETQYF.

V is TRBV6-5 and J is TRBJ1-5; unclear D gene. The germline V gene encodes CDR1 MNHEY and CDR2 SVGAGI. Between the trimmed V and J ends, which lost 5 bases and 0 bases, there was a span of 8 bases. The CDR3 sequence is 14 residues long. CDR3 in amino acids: CASSPGISNQPQHF. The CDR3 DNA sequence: TGTGCCAGCAGTCCGGGGATTAGCAATCAGCCCCAGCATTTT.

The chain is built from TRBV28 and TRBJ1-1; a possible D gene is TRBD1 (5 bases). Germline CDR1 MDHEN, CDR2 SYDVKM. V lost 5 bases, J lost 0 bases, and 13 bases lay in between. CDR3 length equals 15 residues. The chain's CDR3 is CASSPTGLMNTEAFF. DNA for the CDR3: TGTGCCAGCAGTCCTACAGGACTAATGAACACTGAAGCTTTCTTT.

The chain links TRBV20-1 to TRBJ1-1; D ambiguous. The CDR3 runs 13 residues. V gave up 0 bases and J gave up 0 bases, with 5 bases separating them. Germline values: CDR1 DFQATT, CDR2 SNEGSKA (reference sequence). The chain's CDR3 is CSAREAMNTEAFF. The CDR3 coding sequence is TGCAGTGCTAGAGAAGCTATGAACACTGAAGCTTTCTTT.

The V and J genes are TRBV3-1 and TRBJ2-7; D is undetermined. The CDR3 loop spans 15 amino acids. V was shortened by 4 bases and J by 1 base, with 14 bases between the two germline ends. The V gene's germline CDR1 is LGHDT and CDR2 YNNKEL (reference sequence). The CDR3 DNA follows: TGTGCCAGCAGCCGTCGACCGACCCAGTCCTACGAGCAGTACTTC. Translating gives CASSRRPTQSYEQYF.

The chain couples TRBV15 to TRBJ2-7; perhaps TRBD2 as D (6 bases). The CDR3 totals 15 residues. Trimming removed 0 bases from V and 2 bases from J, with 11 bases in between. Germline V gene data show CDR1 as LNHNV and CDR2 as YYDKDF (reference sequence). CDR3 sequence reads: CATSRDLAGPYEQYF. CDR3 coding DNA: TGTGCCACCAGCAGAGATTTGGCGGGGCCCTACGAGCAGTACTTC.

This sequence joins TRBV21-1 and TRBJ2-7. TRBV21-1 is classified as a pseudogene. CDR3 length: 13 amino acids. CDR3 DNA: TGTGCCAGCAGCAAAGTTTGTGCCTACGAGCAGTACTTC. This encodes CASSKVCAYEQYF.